These 26 T cell receptor beta chains share one sample of origin, sequenced in a study of tumor and adjacent non-tumor tissue in lung cancer. No cell sorting was done before RNA was extracted from the tissue. TCRbeta libraries were built with three rounds of nested PCR, modified from ARM-PCR. One entry per CDR3 protein, called by TCRdb with MiXCR from the multiplex PCR reads. The sample yields just over 200,000 distinct CDR3 sequences, over 55% seen once. The sequenced material came from lung tumor tissue. These receptor sequences come from a man between 60 and 75 years old with non-small cell lung cancer.

This clonotype appeared many times. The chain has TRBV28 and TRBJ2-4; 8 bases agree with TRBD1. With V trimmed by 4 bases and J by 5 bases, 7 bases remained unmatched. Germline V gene lookup returns CDR1 MDHEN and CDR2 SYDVKM. The CDR3 loop spans 15 amino acids. CDR3 sequence: CASSSSGTGENIQYF. In DNA, the CDR3 is TGTGCCAGCAGTTCCTCCGGGACAGGAGAAAACATTCAGTACTTC.

Notes on this clonotype: Sequence at one end of the junction differs from germline and may be a read error. The chain combines TRBV12-3 or TRBV12-4 with TRBJ2-2; D is unclear. The CDR3 is made up of 13 amino acids. CDR3 bases: TGTGCCAGCAGTTTTGGGTTCACCGGCGAGCTGTTTTTT. Translated: CASSFGFTGELFF.

The rearrangement links TRBV5-1 to TRBJ2-3, with 8 bases aligning to TRBD2. CDR1 and CDR2 (germline): SGHRS, YFSETQ. V shed 4 bases, J shed 0 bases, and the junction held 13 bases outside the gene matches. The CDR3 runs 18 residues. CDR3 loop: CASSPGVAGTPSTDTQYF. The CDR3 DNA reads as TGCGCCAGCAGCCCCGGGGTAGCGGGGACACCTAGCACAGATACGCAGTATTTT.

In the case of this clonotype: The missing conserved phenylalanine or tryptophan at the end of this CDR3 makes a read error likely. The rearrangement uses TRBV11-2 and TRBJ1-4; 8 bases match TRBD1. The CDR3 consists of 16 residues. From germline, CDR1 is SGHAT and CDR2 FQNNGV. The CDR3 loop reads CASSLPTGATNEKLFY. The CDR3 DNA reads TGTGCCAGCAGCCTCCCGACAGGGGCAACTAATGAGAAACTGTTTTAT.

A remark on this clonotype: The junction differs from germline at one of its ends, possibly a read error. The rearrangement uses TRBV5-1 and TRBJ1-1; 7 bases are shared with TRBD1. CDR3 size: 14 residues. CDR1 is SGHRS and CDR2 is YFSETQ in the germline V gene. The CDR3 here is CANSLAGGGTEAFF. Written as DNA, the CDR3 is TGCGCCAACAGCTTGGCAGGGGGAGGCACTGAAGCTTTCTTT.

As concerns this clonotype: The missing conserved phenylalanine or tryptophan at the end of this CDR3 makes a read error likely. The chain joins TRBV11-3 to TRBJ2-2; 9 positions match TRBD2. Per germline, CDR1 SGHNT and CDR2 YENEEA. This CDR3 spans 18 amino acids. The CDR3 protein is CAISSRGAGGYRAWELFV. Here the CDR3 DNA reads TGTGCCATCAGCTCCCGGGGAGCGGGAGGATACAGAGCCTGGGAGCTGTTTGTT.

A note on this clonotype: A read error may produce the germline difference seen at one junction end. The chain combines TRBV28 with TRBJ1-1, with D hard to call. Germline CDR1 reads MDHEN; CDR2 reads SYDVKM. This CDR3 has 14 amino acids. The CDR3 reads CASSLKLLNTEPFF. The CDR3 DNA is TGTGCCAGCAGTTTGAAGTTACTTAACACTGAACCTTTCTTT.

Turning to this clonotype: A read error may explain this, as a much larger clone is one base away. The V gene is TRBV5-1, the J gene TRBJ2-2; a weak D match, TRBD1 (6 bases). CDR1 and CDR2 from the germline V gene are SGHRS and YFSETQ. The CDR3 spans 17 residues. The CDR3 region is CTSSENSGTSNTGELFF. The CDR3 region has the DNA TGCACCAGCAGCGAAAACTCCGGGACATCGAACACCGGGGAGCTGTTTTTT.

This clonotype was observed once. Just one base apart from a much larger clone, this may be a read error. This chain joins TRBV20-1 and TRBJ1-4; TRBD1 matches at 9 bases. From germline, CDR1 is DFQATT and CDR2 SNEGSKA (reference sequence). The V and J ends lost 6 bases and 8 bases, in that order; junction bases with no gene match: 10. CDR3 size: 14 residues. CDR3 in amino acids: CSATTGGLREKLFF. The CDR3 region has the DNA TGCAGTGCGACCACAGGGGGCCTTAGGGAAAAACTGTTTTTT.

This chain connects TRBV5-1 to TRBJ2-7; D unresolved. V shed 4 bases and J shed 3 bases, with 17 bases lying between them. Germline CDR1 is SGHRS and CDR2 is YFSETQ. The length of the CDR3 is 15 residues. The CDR3 DNA sequence: TGCGCCAGCAGCATGGAGTCTAGTGGTAGCTACGAGCAGTACTTC. This sequence encodes CASSMESSGSYEQYF.

This chain links TRBV6-1 with TRBJ2-5, with 11 bases lining up with TRBD2. V was pared by 3 bases and J by 4 bases, with 4 bases of the junction left unmatched. The CDR3 is 15 amino acids. Germline CDR1 reads MNHNS; CDR2 reads SASEGT. The CDR3 sequence: CASSEISGGAETQYF. DNA for the CDR3: TGTGCCAGCAGTGAGATTAGCGGGGGGGCAGAGACCCAGTACTTC.

This clonotype was seen many times. V gene TRBV20-1 combines with J gene TRBJ1-2, with a possible D match to TRBD1 (5 bases). The CDR3 is 11 amino acids. Trimming left V 5 bases short and J 4 bases short, with 8 bases between. Per the germline V gene, CDR1 is DFQATT and CDR2 is SNEGSKA (reference sequence). CDR3: CSAGDGYGYTF. CDR3 bases: TGCAGTGCTGGGGACGGCTATGGCTACACCTTC.

Turning to this clonotype: A single base separates this from a much larger clone, so it may be a read error. The chain couples TRBV20-1 to TRBJ2-7, with TRBD2 identical over 7 bases. The CDR3 has 15 amino acids. Germline V gene sequence: CDR1 DFQATT, CDR2 SNEGSKA (reference sequence). CDR3 sequence reads: CSARSRASGSYEQHF. CDR3 nucleotides: TGCAGTGCTAGATCTAGGGCTAGCGGATCCTACGAGCAGCACTTC.

With respect to this clonotype: A clone one base away is much larger, so this may be a read error. The chain carries TRBV11-2 and TRBJ2-1; no reliable D call. There are 15 residues in the CDR3. Germline V lookup: CDR1 SGHAT, CDR2 FQNNGV. CDR3 sequence (DNA): TGTGCCAGCAGCTTAGAAGGTAGCTCCTACGATGAGCAGTTCTTC. As protein: CASSLEGSSYDEQFF.

This clonotype appeared many times. This chain joins TRBV20-1 and TRBJ2-3; no clear D gene. The germline CDR1 and CDR2 sequences are DFQATT and SNEGSKA (reference sequence). This CDR3 contains 13 residues. V was cut by 6 bases and J by 0 bases, with 10 bases left in between. CDR3 in DNA: TGCAGTGCCAGGAATCCTAGCACAGATACGCAGTATTTT. Protein sequence: CSARNPSTDTQYF.

Worth noting for this clonotype: Its ends do not fully match the called genes, so a read error is possible. The V and J genes are TRBV4-2 and TRBJ2-7; a weak D match, TRBD1 (6 bases). The CDR3 extends over 15 amino acids. The germline V gene encodes CDR1 LGHNA and CDR2 YNFKEQ. CDR3 nucleotides: TGTGCCAGCAGCCAACTACCGGGACACAACTACGAGGAGTACTTC. It yields the protein CASSQLPGHNYEEYF.

For this clonotype: Here the CDR3 omits its conserved ending phenylalanine or tryptophan, so a read error is the likely source. The genes are TRBV11-2 and TRBJ2-7; D call uncertain. Germline-derived CDR1 and CDR2 are SGHAT and FQNNGV. There are 13 residues in the CDR3. The CDR3 DNA sequence: TGTGCCAGCATCTTATACACGCTCTACGAGCAGTACTAC. Translation: CASILYTLYEQYY.

To note about this clonotype: An end of the junction differs from the germline gene, which may be a read error. This chain uses TRBV20-1 with TRBJ1-1; D is uncertain. Germline V gene data show CDR1 as DFQATT and CDR2 as SNEGSKA (reference sequence). This CDR3 has 15 residues. DNA of the CDR3: TGCAGTACTAGAGAACGGGGAGTGAAGAACACTGAAGCTTTCTTT. Its protein product is CSTRERGVKNTEAFF.

As regards this clonotype: A junction boundary mismatches the germline segment, possibly from a read error. J is TRBJ1-3 and V is TRBV28, with D perhaps matching TRBD1 (5 bases). The CDR3 is made up of 16 amino acids. The germline V gene encodes CDR1 MDHEN and CDR2 SYDVKM. For the CDR3, the DNA is TGTGCCAGCAGTTTGCCCGGCAGGGTCTCTGGAAACATCATATATTTT. Its protein product is CASSLPGRVSGNIIYF.

Remarks on this clonotype: This likely comes from a read error, as the CDR3 has no conserved phenylalanine or tryptophan at its end. The chain recombines TRBV20-1 with TRBJ2-3; 12 positions match TRBD2. The germline V gene has CDR1 DFQATT and CDR2 SNEGSKA (reference sequence). The CDR3 covers 15 residues. CDR3 bases: TGCTGTGCTCTACTCTCTAGCGGGGGGGCTGATACGCAGTATTTG. Its translation is CCALLSSGGADTQYL.

This clonotype was recorded a few times. A much larger clone is a single base away; this may be a read error. The chain is built from TRBV6-6 and TRBJ2-1, with 8 bases fitting TRBD2. V dropped 5 bases and J dropped 3; count of bases not matched to a gene: 6. The CDR3 has 15 amino acids. Germline-derived CDR1 and CDR2 are MNHNY and SVGAGI (reference sequence). CDR3: CASSRSGSVYNEQFF. Written as DNA, the CDR3 is TGTGCCAGCAGTCGGAGCGGGAGCGTCTACAATGAGCAGTTCTTC.

The chain employs TRBV29-1 and TRBJ2-7; the D is unclear. This CDR3 is built from 11 residues. Germline V gene sequence: CDR1 SQVTM, CDR2 ANQGSEA. CDR3 nucleotides: TGCATCGCCGGGTCTGGGTACGAGCAGTACTTC. The encoded protein is CIAGSGYEQYF.

This clonotype appeared once. The chain carries TRBV11-2 and TRBJ2-3; D might be TRBD2 (6 bases). Trimming stripped 4 bases from V and 2 bases from J, with 16 bases between. Germline V lookup: CDR1 SGHAT, CDR2 FQNNGV. This CDR3 has 16 amino acids. CDR3 region: CASSSVGGCNTDTQYF. The CDR3, as DNA: TGTGCCAGCAGCTCAGTCGGGGGATGTAACACAGATACGCAGTATTTT.

This clonotype was seen a handful of times. The CDR3, as DNA: TGTGCCATCACTGGGACTAGCGGGAGCACAGATACGCAGTATTTT. Its translation is CAITGTSGSTDTQYF. The rearrangement joins TRBV10-3 to TRBJ2-3; the match to TRBD2 covers 12 bases. CDR3 length: 15 amino acids. Trimming cost V 7 bases and J 0 bases; bases outside gene matches: 2. Per germline, CDR1 ENHRY and CDR2 SYGVKD.

This clonotype was observed a handful of times. The chain recombines TRBV12-5 with TRBJ2-5, with a possible D match to TRBD2 (6 bases). The CDR3 has 15 residues. Trimming left V 7 bases short and J 1 base short, with 16 bases between. Germline-derived CDR1 and CDR2 are LGHNT and FRNRAP. Here the CDR3 reads CASARRGPFQETQYF. DNA for the CDR3: TGTGCTAGTGCCCGGAGGGGTCCCTTCCAAGAGACCCAGTACTTC. Filled out from reference TRBV12-5 and TRBJ2-5, the complete variable domain reads DARVTQTPRHKVTEMGQEVTMRCQPILGHNTVFWYRQTMMQGLELLAYFRNRAPLDDSGMPKDRFSAEMPDATLATLKIQPSEPRDSAVYFCASARRGPFQETQYFGPGTRLLVL.

This clonotype has more than one count but fewer than ten. The V gene is TRBV30, the J gene TRBJ1-5; 10 bases are a match to TRBD1. This CDR3 region has 15 residues. Germline V gene data show CDR1 as GTSNPN and CDR2 as SVGIG (reference sequence). V gave up 0 bases and J gave up 6 bases; unmatched junction bases: 5. CDR3 in amino acids: CAWSVGTGDFQPQHF. Here the CDR3 DNA reads TGTGCCTGGAGTGTAGGGACAGGGGATTTTCAGCCCCAGCATTTT. The entire variable domain, with the rest obtained from reference TRBV30 and TRBJ1-5, is as follows: SQTIHQWPATLVQPVGSPLSLECTVEGTSNPNLYWYRQAAGRGLQLLFYSVGIGQISSEVPQNLSASRPQDRQFILSSKKLLLSDSGFYLCAWSVGTGDFQPQHFGDGTRLSIL.